These 2 T cell receptor beta chains were sequenced from one sample in a study of T cell responses to AZD1222 COVID-19 vaccine. The protocol was immunoSEQ multiplex PCR, while the TCRdb copy is restricted to in-frame clones and leaves out a portion. The sample lists some 130,000 clones, 85% to 90% occurring once. Source: peripheral blood, taken on day 0 of AZD1222 vaccination. The receptors stem from an adult in good health.

This rearrangement joins TRBV3-1 (or the pseudogene TRBV3-2) to TRBJ1-5; no clear D. V lost 4 bases to trimming and J lost 0 bases, with 7 bases between them. This CDR3 is built from 14 residues. CDR1 is LGHDT, CDR2 YNNKEL, per germline (reference sequence). CDR3 loop: CASSRGNSNQPQHF. In nucleotides, the CDR3 is TGTGCCAGCAGCCGTGGGAATAGCAATCAGCCCCAGCATTTT.

The chain is built from TRBV6-5 and TRBJ1-3; D unresolved. CDR3 length equals 15 residues. V was pared by 0 bases and J by 0 bases, with 6 bases between. Germline V gene sequence: CDR1 MNHEY, CDR2 SVGAGI. CDR3: CASSYSTSSGNTIYF. The CDR3 region has the DNA TGTGCCAGCAGTTACTCGACCTCCTCTGGAAACACCATATATTTT.